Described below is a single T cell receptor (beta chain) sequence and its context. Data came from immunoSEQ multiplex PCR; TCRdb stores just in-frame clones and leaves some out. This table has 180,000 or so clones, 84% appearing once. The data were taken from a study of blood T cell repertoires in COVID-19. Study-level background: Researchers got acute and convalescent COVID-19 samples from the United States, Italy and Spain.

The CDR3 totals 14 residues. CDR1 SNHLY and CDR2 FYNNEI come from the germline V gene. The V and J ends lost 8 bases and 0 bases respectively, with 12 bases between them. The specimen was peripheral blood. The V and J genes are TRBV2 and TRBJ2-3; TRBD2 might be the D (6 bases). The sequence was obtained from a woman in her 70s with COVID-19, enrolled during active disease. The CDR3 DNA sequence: TGTGCCAGCGGGTCCGGGACTAGCACAGATACGCAGTATTTT. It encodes CASGSGTSTDTQYF.